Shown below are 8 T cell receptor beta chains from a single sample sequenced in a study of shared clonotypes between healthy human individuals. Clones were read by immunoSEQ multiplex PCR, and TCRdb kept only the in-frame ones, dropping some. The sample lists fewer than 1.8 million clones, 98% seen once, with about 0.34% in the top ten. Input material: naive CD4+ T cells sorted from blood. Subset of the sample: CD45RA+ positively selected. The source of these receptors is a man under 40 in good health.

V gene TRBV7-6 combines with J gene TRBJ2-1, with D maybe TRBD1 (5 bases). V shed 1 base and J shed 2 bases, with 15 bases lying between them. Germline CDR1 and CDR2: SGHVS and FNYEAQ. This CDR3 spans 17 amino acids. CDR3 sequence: CASSLVLRQTTYNEQFF. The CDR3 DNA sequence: TGTGCCAGCAGCTTAGTCTTGCGACAGACGACCTACAATGAGCAGTTCTTC.

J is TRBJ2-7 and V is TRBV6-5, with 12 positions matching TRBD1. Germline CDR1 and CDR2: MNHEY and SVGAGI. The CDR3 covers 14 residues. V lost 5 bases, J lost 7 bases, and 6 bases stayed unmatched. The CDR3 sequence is CASSRGQGAFEQYF. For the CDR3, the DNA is TGTGCCAGCAGTAGGGGACAGGGGGCGTTTGAGCAGTACTTC.

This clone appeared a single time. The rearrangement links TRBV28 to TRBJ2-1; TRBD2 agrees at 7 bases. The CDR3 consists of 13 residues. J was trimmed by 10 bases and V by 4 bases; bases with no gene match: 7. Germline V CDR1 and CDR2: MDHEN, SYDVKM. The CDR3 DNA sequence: TGTGCCAGCAGTTCCAGCGGGATCTGGGAGCAGTTCTTC. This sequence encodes CASSSSGIWEQFF.

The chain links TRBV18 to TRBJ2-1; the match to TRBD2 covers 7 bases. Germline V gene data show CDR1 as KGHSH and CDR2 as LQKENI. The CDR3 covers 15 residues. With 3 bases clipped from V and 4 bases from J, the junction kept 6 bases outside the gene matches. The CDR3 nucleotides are TGTGCCAGCTCACCTGTAGCTAGCGGATACAATGAGCAGTTCTTC. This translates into CASSPVASGYNEQFF.

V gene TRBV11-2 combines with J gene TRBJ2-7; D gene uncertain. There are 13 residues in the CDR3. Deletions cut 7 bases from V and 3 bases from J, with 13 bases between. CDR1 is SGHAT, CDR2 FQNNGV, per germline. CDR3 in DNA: TGTGCCAGCACCCCAGGACCAGACTACGAGCAGTACTTC. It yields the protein CASTPGPDYEQYF.

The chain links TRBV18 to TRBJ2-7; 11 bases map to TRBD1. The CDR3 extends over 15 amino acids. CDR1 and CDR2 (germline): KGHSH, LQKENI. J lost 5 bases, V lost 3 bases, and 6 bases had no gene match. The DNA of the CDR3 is TGTGCCAGCTCACCCGGGACAGGGGGAGGTGACGAGCAGTACTTC. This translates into CASSPGTGGGDEQYF.

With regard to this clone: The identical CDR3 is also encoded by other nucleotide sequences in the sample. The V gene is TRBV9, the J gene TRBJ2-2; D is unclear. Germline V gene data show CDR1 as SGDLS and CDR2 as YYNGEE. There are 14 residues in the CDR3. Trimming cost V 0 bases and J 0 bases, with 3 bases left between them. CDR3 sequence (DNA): TGTGCCAGCAGCGTAGTTGCGAACACCGGGGAGCTGTTTTTT. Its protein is CASSVVANTGELFF.

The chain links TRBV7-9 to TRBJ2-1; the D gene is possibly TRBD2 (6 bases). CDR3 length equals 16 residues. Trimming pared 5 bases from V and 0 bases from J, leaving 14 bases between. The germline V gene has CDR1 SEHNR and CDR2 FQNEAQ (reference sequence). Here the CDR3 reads CASSQKRVSSYNEQFF. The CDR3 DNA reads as TGTGCCAGCAGCCAGAAGCGGGTGAGCTCCTACAATGAGCAGTTCTTC. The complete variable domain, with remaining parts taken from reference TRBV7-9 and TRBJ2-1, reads DTGVSQNPRHKITKRGQNVTFRCDPISEHNRLYWYRQTLGQGPEFLTYFQNEAQLEKSRLLSDRFSAERPKGSFSTLEIQRTEQGDSAMYLCASSQKRVSSYNEQFFGPGTRLTVL.